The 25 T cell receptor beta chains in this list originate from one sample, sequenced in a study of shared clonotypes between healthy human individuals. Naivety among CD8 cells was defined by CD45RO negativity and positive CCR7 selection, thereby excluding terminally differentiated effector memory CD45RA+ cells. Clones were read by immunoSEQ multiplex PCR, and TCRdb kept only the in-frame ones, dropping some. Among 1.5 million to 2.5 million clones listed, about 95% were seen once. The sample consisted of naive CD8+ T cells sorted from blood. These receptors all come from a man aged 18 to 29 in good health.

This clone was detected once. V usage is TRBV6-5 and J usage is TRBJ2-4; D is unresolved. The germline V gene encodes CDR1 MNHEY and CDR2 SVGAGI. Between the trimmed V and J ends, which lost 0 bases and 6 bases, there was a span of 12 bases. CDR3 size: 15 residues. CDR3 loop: CASSYSLDNSNIQYF. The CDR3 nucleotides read TGTGCCAGCAGTTACTCACTCGACAATTCAAACATTCAGTACTTC.

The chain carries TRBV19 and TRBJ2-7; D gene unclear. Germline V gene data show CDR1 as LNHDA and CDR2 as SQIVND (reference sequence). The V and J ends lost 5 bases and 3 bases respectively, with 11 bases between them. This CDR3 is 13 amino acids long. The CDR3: CASSLLLYYEQYF. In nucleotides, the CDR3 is TGTGCCAGTAGTCTCCTCTTATACTACGAGCAGTACTTC. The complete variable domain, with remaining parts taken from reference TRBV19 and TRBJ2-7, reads DGGITQSPKYLFRKEGQNVTLSCEQNLNHDAMYWYRQDPGQGLRLIYYSQIVNDFQKGDIAEGYSVSREKKESFPLTVTSAQKNPTAFYLCASSLLLYYEQYFGPGTRLTVT.

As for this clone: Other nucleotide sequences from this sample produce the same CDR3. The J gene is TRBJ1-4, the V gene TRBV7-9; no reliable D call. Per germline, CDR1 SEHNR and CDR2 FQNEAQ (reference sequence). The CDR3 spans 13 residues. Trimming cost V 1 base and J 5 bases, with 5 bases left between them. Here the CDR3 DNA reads TGTGCCAGCAGCTTAGGAGGGAATGAAAAACTGTTTTTT. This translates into CASSLGGNEKLFF.

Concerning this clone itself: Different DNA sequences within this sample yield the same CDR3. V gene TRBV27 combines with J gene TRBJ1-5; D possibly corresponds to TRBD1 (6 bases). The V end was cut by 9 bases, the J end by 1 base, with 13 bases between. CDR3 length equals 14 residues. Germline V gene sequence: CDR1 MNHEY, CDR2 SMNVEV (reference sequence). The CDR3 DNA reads TGTGCCAGTCGGGTAGGGGGGAGCAATCAGCCCCAGCATTTT. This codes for CASRVGGSNQPQHF.

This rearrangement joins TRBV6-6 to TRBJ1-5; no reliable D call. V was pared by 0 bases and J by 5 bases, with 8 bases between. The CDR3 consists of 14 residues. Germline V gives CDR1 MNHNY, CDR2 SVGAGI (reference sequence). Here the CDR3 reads CASSYSGSYQPQHF. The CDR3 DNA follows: TGTGCCAGCAGTTACTCCGGGAGTTATCAGCCCCAGCATTTT.

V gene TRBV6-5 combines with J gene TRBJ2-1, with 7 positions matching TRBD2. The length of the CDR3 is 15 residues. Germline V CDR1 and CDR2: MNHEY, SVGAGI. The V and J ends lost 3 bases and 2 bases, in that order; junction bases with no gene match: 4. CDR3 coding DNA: TGTGCCAGCAGTTATGATCTAGCGGCCTACAATGAGCAGTTCTTC. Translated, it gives CASSYDLAAYNEQFF.

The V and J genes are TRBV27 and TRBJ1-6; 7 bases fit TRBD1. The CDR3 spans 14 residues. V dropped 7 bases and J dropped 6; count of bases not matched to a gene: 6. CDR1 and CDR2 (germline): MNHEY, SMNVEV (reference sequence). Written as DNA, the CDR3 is TGTGCCAGCACCCCGGGACAGCTTAATTCACCCCTCCACTTT. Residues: CASTPGQLNSPLHF.

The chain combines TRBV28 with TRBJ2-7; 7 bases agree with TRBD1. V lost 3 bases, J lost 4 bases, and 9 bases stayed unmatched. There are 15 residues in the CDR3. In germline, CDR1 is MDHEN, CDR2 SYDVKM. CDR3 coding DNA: TGTGCCAGCAGTTTCAGGGGGAATAGTGCTTACGAGCAGTACTTC. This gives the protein CASSFRGNSAYEQYF.

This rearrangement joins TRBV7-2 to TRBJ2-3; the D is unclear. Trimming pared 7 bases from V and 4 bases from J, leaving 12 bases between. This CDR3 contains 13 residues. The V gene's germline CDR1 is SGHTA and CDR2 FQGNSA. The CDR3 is CASTPGSADTQYF. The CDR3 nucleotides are TGTGCCAGCACCCCCGGTAGTGCAGATACGCAGTATTTT.

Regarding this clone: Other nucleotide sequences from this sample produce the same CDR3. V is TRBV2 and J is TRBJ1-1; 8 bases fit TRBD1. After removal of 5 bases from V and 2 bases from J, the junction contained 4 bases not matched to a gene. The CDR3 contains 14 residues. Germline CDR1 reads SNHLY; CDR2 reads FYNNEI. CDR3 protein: CASSYRGSNTEAFF. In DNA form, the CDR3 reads TGTGCCAGCAGTTACAGGGGGAGTAACACTGAAGCTTTCTTT.

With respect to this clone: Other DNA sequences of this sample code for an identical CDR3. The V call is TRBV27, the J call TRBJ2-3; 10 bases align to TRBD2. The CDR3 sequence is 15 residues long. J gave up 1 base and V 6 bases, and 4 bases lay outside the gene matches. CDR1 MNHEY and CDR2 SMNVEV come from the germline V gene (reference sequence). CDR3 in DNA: TGTGCCAGCAGCCGCGGGACTAGCGGCACAGATACGCAGTATTTT. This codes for CASSRGTSGTDTQYF.

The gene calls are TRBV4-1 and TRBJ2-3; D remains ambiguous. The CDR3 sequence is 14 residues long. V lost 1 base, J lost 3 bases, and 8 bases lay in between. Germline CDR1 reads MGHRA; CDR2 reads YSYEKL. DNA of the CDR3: TGCGCCAGCAGCCAAGCTCCCCAGACAGATACGCAGTATTTT. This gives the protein CASSQAPQTDTQYF.

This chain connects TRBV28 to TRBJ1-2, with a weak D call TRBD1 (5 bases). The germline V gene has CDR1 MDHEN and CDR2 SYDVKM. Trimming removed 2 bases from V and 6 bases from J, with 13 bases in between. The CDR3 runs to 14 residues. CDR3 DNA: TGTGCCAGCAGTTTAGGTGGGACCGAGGATGGCTACACCTTC. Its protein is CASSLGGTEDGYTF.

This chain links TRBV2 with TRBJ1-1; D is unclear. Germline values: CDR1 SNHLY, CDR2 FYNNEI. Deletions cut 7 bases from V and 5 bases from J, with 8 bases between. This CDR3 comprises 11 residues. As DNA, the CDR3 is TGTGCCAGCAACGGCGTAACTGAAGCTTTCTTT. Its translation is CASNGVTEAFF.

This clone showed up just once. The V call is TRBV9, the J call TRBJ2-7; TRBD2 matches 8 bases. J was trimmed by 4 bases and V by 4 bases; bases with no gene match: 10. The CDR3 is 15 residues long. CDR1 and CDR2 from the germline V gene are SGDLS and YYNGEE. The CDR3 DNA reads TGTGCCAGCAGCCCACCGGGAGCGGGGGAGTACGAGCAGTACTTC. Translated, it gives CASSPPGAGEYEQYF.

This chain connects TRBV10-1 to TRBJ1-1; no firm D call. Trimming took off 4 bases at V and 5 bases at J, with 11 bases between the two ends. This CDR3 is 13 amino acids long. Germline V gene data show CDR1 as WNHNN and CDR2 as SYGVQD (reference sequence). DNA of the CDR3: TGCGCCAGCAGTGCTGGGGTAGATACTGAAGCTTTCTTT. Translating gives CASSAGVDTEAFF.

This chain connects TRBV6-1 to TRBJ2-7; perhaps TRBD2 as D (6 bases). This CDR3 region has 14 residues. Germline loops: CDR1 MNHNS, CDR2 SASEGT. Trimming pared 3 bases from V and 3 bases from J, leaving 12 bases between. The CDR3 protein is CASSEMGLIYEQYF. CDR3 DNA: TGTGCCAGCAGTGAGATGGGACTCATCTACGAGCAGTACTTC.

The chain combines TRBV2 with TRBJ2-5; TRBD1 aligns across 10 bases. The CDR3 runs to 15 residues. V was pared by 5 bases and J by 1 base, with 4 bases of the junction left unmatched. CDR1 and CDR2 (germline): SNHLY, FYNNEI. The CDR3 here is CASSRDRGVQETQYF. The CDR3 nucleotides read TGTGCCAGCAGTCGGGACAGGGGAGTCCAAGAGACCCAGTACTTC.

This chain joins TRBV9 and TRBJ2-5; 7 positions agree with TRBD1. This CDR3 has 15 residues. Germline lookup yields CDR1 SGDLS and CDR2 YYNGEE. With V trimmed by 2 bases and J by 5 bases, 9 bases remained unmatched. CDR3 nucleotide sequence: TGTGCCAGCAGCGTGTTAGGGGGCGCGAGGGAGACCCAGTACTTC. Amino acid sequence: CASSVLGGARETQYF.

CDR3 loop: CASSYSTADQETQYF. CDR3 nucleotides: TGTGCCAGCAGTTACTCGACGGCCGATCAAGAGACCCAGTACTTC. The rearrangement links TRBV6-5 to TRBJ2-5; unclear D gene. Deletions cut 0 bases from V and 2 bases from J, with 10 bases between. Germline assignment: CDR1 MNHEY and CDR2 SVGAGI. The CDR3 has 15 amino acids.

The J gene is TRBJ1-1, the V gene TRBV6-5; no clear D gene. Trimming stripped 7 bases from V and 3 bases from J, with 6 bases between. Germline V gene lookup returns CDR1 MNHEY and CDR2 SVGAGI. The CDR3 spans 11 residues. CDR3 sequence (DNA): TGTGCCAGCACCTTCGACACTGAAGCTTTCTTT. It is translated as CASTFDTEAFF.

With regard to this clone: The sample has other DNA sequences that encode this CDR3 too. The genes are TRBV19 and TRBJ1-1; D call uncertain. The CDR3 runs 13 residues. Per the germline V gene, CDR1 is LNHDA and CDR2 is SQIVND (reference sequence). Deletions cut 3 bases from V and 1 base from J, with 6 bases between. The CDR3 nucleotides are TGTGCCAGTAGTATTGCAGCGAACACTGAAGCTTTCTTT. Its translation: CASSIAANTEAFF.

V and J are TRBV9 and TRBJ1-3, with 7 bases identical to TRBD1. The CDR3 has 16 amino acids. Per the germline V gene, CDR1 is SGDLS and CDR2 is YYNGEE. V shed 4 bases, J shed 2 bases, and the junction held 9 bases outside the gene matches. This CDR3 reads CASSPGGATAGNTIYF. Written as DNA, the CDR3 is TGTGCCAGCAGCCCAGGGGGGGCTACCGCTGGAAACACCATATATTTT. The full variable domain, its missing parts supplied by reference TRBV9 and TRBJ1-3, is DSGVTQTPKHLITATGQRVTLRCSPRSGDLSVYWYQQSLDQGLQFLIQYYNGEERAKGNILERFSAQQFPDLHSELNLSSLELGDSALYFCASSPGGATAGNTIYFGEGSWLTVV.

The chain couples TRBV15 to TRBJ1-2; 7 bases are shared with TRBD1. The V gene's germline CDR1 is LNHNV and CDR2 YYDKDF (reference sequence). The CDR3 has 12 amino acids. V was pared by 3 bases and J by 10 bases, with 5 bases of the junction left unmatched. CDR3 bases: TGTGCCACCAGCAGTACACAGGGGCACTACACCTTC. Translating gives CATSSTQGHYTF. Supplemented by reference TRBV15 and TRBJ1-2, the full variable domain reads DAMVIQNPRYQVTQFGKPVTLSCSQTLNHNVMYWYQQKSSQAPKLLFHYYDKDFNNEADTPDNFQSRRPNTSFCFLDIRSPGLGDTAMYLCATSSTQGHYTFGSGTRLTVV.

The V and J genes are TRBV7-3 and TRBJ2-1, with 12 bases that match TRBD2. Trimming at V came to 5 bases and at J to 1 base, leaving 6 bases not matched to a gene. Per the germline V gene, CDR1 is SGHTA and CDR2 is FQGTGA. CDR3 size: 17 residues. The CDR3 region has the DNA TGTGCCAGCAGCCCCGGACTAGCGGGGACTTCCTACAATGAGCAGTTCTTC. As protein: CASSPGLAGTSYNEQFF.